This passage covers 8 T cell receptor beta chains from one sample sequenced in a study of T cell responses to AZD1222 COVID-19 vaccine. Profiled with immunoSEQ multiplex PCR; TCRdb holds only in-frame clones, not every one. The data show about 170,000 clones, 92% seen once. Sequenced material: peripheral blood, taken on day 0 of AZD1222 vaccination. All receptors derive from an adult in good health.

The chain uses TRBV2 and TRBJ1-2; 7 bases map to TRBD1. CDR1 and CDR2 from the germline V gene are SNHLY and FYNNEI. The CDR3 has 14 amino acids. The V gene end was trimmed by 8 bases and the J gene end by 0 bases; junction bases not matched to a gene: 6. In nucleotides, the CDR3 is TGTGCCAGCCGAGGGGGACAGACTAACTATGGCTACACCTTC. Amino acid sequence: CASRGGQTNYGYTF.

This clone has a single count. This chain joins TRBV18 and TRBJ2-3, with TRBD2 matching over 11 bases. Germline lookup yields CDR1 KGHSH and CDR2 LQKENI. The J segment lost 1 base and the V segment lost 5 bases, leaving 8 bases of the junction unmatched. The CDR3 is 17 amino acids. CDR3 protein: CASSVLEGLAGTDTQYF. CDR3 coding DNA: TGTGCCAGCTCAGTCCTCGAGGGACTAGCGGGCACAGATACGCAGTATTTT.

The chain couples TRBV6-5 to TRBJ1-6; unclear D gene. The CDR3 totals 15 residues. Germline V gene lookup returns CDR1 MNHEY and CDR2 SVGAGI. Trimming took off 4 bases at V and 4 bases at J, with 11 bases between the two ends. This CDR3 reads CASSSRARYNSPLHF. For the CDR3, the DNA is TGTGCCAGCAGTTCCAGAGCTCGATATAATTCACCCCTCCACTTT.

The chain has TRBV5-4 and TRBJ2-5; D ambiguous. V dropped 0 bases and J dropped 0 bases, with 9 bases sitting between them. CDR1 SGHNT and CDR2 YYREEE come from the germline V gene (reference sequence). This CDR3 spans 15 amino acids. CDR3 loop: CASSLGPGYQETQYF. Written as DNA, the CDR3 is TGTGCCAGCAGCTTGGGGCCCGGGTACCAAGAGACCCAGTACTTC.

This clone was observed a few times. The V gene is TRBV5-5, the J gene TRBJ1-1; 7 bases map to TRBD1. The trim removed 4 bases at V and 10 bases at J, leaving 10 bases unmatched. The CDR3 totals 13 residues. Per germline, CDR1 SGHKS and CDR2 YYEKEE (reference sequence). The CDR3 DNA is TGTGCCAGCAGCCCCACCGGGACAGCCTTAGCTTTCTTT. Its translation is CASSPTGTALAFF.

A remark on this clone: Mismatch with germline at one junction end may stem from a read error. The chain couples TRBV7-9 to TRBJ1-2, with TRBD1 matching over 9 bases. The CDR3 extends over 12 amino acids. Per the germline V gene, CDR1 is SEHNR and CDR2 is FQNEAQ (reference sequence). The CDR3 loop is CASSSTGQGKEF. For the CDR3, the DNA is TGTGCCAGCAGCTCCACCGGACAGGGGAAGGAGTTC.

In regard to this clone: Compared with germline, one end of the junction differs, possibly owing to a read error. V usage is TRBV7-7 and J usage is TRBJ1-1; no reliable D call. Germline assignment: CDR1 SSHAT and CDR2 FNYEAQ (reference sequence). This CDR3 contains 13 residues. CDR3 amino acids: CASSPIMAAEAFF. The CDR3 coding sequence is TGTGCTAGCAGCCCAATCATGGCGGCTGAAGCTTTCTTT.

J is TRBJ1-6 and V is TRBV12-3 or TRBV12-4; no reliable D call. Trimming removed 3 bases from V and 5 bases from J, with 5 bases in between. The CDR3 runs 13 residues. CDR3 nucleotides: TGTGCCAGCAGTTTCTATAATAATTCACCCCTCCACTTT. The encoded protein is CASSFYNNSPLHF.